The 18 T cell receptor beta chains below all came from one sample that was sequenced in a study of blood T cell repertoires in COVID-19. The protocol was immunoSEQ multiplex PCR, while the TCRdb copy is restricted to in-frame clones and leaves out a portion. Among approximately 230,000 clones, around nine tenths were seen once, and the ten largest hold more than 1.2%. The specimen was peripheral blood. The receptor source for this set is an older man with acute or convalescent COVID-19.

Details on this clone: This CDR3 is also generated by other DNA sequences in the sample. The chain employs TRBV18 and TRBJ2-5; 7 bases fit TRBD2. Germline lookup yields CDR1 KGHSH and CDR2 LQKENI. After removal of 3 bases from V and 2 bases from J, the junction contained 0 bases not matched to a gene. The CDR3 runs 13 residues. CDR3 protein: CASSPGLQETQYF. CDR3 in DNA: TGTGCCAGCTCACCGGGACTACAAGAGACCCAGTACTTC.

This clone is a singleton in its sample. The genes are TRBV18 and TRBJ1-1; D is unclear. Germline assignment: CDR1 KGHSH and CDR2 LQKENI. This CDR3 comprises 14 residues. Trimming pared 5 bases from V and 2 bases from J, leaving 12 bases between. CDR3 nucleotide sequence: TGTGCCAGCTCAGCCAGCAGCGAAAACACTGAAGCTTTCTTT. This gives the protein CASSASSENTEAFF.

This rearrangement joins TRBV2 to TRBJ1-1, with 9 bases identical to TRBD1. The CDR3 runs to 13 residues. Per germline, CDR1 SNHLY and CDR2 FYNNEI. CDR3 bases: TGTGCGGGGGGACAGGGTGGGAACACTGAAGCTTTCTTT. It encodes CAGGQGGNTEAFF.

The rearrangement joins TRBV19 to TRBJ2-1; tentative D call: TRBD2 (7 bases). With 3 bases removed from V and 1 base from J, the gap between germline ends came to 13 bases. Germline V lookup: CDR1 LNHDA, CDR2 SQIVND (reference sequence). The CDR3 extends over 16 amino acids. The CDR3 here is CASSIWGGLSYNEQFF. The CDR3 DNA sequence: TGTGCCAGTAGTATCTGGGGGGGCCTTTCCTACAATGAGCAGTTCTTC. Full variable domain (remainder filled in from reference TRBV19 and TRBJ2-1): DGGITQSPKYLFRKEGQNVTLSCEQNLNHDAMYWYRQDPGQGLRLIYYSQIVNDFQKGDIAEGYSVSREKKESFPLTVTSAQKNPTAFYLCASSIWGGLSYNEQFFGPGTRLTVL.

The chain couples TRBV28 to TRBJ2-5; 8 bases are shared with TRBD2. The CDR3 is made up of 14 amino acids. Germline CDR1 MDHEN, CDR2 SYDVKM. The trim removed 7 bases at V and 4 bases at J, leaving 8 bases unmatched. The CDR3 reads CASTVLRGGETQYF. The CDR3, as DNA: TGTGCCAGCACCGTCCTACGGGGGGGAGAGACCCAGTACTTC.

CDR3 amino acids: CASSYPPGQNYEQYF. CDR3 coding DNA: TGTGCCAGCAGTTACCCCCCAGGACAAAACTACGAGCAGTACTTC. This chain connects TRBV6-2 or TRBV6-3 to TRBJ2-7, with a tentative D call TRBD1 (5 bases). The V gene's germline CDR1 is MNHEY and CDR2 SVGEGT. The CDR3 totals 15 residues. The ends were cut back, 2 bases at V and 3 bases at J, with 14 bases in the middle.

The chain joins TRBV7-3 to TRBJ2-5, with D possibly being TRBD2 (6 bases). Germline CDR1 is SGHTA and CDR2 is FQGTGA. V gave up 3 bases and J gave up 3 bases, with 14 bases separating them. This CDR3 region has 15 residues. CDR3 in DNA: TGTGCCAGCAGCTTGTATGCGGGGCGGGAAGAGACCCAGTACTTC. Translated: CASSLYAGREETQYF.

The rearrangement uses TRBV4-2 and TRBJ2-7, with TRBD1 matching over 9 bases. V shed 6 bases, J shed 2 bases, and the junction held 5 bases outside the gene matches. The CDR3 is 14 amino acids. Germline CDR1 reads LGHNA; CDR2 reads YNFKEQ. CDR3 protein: CASREGQGPYEQYF. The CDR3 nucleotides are TGTGCCAGCAGAGAGGGACAGGGCCCCTACGAGCAGTACTTC.

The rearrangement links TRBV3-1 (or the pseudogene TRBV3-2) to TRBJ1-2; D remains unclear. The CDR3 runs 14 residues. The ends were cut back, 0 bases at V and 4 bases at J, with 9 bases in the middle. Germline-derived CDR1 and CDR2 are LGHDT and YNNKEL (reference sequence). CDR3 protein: CASSQDQALYGYTF. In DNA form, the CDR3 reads TGTGCCAGCAGCCAAGACCAGGCCCTCTATGGCTACACCTTC.

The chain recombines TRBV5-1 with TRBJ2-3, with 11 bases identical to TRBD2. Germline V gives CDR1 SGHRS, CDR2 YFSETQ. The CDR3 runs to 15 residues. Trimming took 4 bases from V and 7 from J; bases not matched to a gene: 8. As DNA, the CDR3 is TGCGCCAGCAGCCTGGGACTAGCGGAACAACATACGCAGTATTTT. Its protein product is CASSLGLAEQHTQYF. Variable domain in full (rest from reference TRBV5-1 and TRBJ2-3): KAGVTQTPRYLIKTRGQQVTLSCSPISGHRSVSWYQQTPGQGLQFLFEYFSETQRNKGNFPGRFSGRQFSNSRSEMNVSTLELGDSALYLCASSLGLAEQHTQYFGPGTRLTVL.

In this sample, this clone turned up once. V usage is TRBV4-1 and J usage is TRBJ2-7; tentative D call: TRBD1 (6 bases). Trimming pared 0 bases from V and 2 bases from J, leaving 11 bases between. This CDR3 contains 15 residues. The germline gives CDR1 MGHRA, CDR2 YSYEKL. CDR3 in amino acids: CASSQERQETYEQYF. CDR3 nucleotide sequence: TGCGCCAGCAGCCAAGAGAGACAGGAGACCTACGAGCAGTACTTC.

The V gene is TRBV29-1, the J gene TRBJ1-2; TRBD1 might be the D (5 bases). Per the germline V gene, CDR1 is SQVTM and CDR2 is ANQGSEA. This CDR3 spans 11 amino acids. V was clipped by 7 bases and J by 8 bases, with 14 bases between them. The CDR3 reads CSAPGLGGYTF. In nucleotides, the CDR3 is TGCAGCGCCCCGGGACTCGGGGGCTACACCTTC. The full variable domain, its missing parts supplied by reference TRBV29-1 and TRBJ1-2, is SAVISQKPSRDICQRGTSLTIQCQVDSQVTMMFWYRQQPGQSLTLIATANQGSEATYESGFVIDKFPISRPNLTFSTLTVSNMSPEDSSIYLCSAPGLGGYTFGSGTRLTVV.

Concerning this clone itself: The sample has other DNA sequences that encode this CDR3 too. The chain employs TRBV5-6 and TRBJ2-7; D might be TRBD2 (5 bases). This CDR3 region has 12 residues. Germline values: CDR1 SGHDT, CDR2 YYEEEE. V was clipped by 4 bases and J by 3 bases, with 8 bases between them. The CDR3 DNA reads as TGTGCCAGCAGCCCTGGAGGCTACGAGCAGTACTTC. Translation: CASSPGGYEQYF.

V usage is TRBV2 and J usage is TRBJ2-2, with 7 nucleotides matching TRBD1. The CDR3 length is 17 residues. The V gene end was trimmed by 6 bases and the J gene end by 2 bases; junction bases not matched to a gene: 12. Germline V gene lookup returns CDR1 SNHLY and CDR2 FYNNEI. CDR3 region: CASRVNLGQRNTGELFF. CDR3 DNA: TGTGCCAGCAGGGTGAACCTGGGACAGCGAAACACCGGGGAGCTGTTTTTT.

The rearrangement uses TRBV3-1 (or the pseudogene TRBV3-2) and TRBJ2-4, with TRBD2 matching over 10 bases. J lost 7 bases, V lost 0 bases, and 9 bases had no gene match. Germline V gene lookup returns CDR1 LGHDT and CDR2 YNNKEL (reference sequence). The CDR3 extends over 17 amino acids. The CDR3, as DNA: TGTGCCAGCAGCCAAGATTTGGCTAGCGGGAGATCGAACATTCAGTACTTC. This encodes CASSQDLASGRSNIQYF.

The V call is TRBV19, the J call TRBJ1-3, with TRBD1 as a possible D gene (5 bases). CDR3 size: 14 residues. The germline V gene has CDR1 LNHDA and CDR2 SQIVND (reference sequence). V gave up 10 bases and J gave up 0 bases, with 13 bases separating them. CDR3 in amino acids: CATGHLPSGNTIYF. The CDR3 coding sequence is TGTGCCACCGGACACTTACCCTCTGGAAACACCATATATTTT.

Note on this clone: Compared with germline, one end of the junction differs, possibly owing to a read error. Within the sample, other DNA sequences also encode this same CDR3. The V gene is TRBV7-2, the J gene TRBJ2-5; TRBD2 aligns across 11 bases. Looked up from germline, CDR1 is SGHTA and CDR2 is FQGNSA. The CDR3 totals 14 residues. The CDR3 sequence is CASSLAGGRETQYF. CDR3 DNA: TGTGCCAGCAGTTTAGCGGGGGGGAGGGAGACCCAGTACTTC.

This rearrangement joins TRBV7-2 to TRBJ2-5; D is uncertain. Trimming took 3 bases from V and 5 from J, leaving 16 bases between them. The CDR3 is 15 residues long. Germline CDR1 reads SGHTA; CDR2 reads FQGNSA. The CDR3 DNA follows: TGTGCCAGCAGCTTTGGCCCCAGTAACCTGGAGACCCAGTACTTC. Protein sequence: CASSFGPSNLETQYF.